The 18 T cell receptor beta chains below all came from one sample that was sequenced in a study of blood T cell repertoires in COVID-19. The method was immunoSEQ multiplex PCR; TCRdb's version includes in-frame clones alone and lacks a portion of them. The sample records fewer than 350,000 clones, more than 70% being singletons. The sample consisted of peripheral blood. The source is a woman in her forties or fifties who had recovered from COVID-19.

This clone has more than one count but fewer than ten. The J gene is TRBJ2-1, the V gene TRBV4-2; 9 bases are a match to TRBD2. CDR3 length equals 15 residues. V dropped 1 base and J dropped 7; count of bases not matched to a gene: 5. Germline V gives CDR1 LGHNA, CDR2 YNFKEQ. The CDR3 is CASSQGTSEENEQFF. CDR3 in DNA: TGTGCCAGCAGCCAAGGGACTAGCGAAGAGAATGAGCAGTTCTTC.

This sequence joins TRBV5-1 and TRBJ1-2; a weak D match, TRBD1 (5 bases). The CDR3 contains 15 residues. CDR1 and CDR2 (germline): SGHRS, YFSETQ. V lost 1 base to trimming and J lost 0 bases, with 10 bases between them. CDR3 residues: CASSLSQATNYGYTF. Written as DNA, the CDR3 is TGCGCCAGCAGCTTGTCACAGGCCACTAACTATGGCTACACCTTC.

The J gene is TRBJ1-4, the V gene TRBV7-9; the D is unclear. Per the germline V gene, CDR1 is SEHNR and CDR2 is FQNEAQ (reference sequence). There are 12 residues in the CDR3. Deletions cut 5 bases from V and 12 bases from J, with 13 bases between. CDR3 loop: CASSQRESELFF. The DNA for the CDR3 is TGTGCCAGCAGCCAACGGGAGTCCGAACTGTTTTTT.

The gene calls are TRBV24-1 and TRBJ2-1; TRBD1 matches at 9 bases. V shed 3 bases and J 0 bases; nucleotides not matched to a gene: 5. The CDR3 consists of 17 residues. The germline V gene has CDR1 KGHDR and CDR2 SFDVKD. The CDR3 region is CATSDPGQGNSYNEQFF. The CDR3 DNA follows: TGTGCCACCAGTGATCCGGGACAGGGAAACTCCTACAATGAGCAGTTCTTC.

This sequence joins TRBV3-1 (or the pseudogene TRBV3-2) and TRBJ2-7, with unresolved D. The germline V gene encodes CDR1 LGHDT and CDR2 YNNKEL (reference sequence). The CDR3 covers 12 residues. V lost 1 base and J 6 bases, leaving 7 bases between the germline ends. The DNA of the CDR3 is TGTGCCAGCAGCCAAGTTGAGTCCGAGCAGTACTTC. Translating it yields CASSQVESEQYF.

V usage is TRBV7-2 and J usage is TRBJ1-2; 8 positions agree with TRBD1. Trimming cost V 2 bases and J 7 bases; bases outside gene matches: 6. Germline V gene lookup returns CDR1 SGHTA and CDR2 FQGNSA. This CDR3 comprises 14 residues. Written as DNA, the CDR3 is TGTGCCAGCAGCTTACACCCAGGGGGCATTGGCTACACCTTC. Encoded protein: CASSLHPGGIGYTF.

The CDR3 protein is CASSFSRYNEQFF. The CDR3 DNA sequence: TGTGCCAGCAGTTTTTCCAGATACAATGAGCAGTTCTTC. V gene TRBV28 combines with J gene TRBJ2-1; D not resolved. CDR1 MDHEN and CDR2 SYDVKM come from the germline V gene. V was trimmed by 3 bases and J by 4 bases, leaving 7 bases between them. This CDR3 spans 13 amino acids.

This chain connects TRBV13 to TRBJ1-1; tentative D call: TRBD1 (5 bases). Looked up from germline, CDR1 is PRHDT and CDR2 is FYEKMQ (reference sequence). The CDR3 covers 11 residues. Trimming took off 8 bases at V and 6 bases at J, with 10 bases between the two ends. This CDR3 reads CASRGGAEAFF. Written as DNA, the CDR3 is TGTGCCAGCCGGGGGGGGGCTGAAGCTTTCTTT.

J is TRBJ2-6 and V is TRBV30; D gene uncertain. The length of the CDR3 is 13 residues. Between the trimmed V and J ends, which lost 4 bases and 4 bases, there was a span of 8 bases. Looked up from germline, CDR1 is GTSNPN and CDR2 is SVGIG (reference sequence). As DNA, the CDR3 is TGTGCCTGGATGGGCATAGGGGCCAACGTCCTGACTTTC. Translated, it gives CAWMGIGANVLTF.

This clone was recorded once. V usage is TRBV13 and J usage is TRBJ2-1, with 8 bases that match TRBD2. The V gene end was trimmed by 4 bases and the J gene end by 6 bases; junction bases not matched to a gene: 5. CDR3 length: 14 residues. CDR1 and CDR2 (germline): PRHDT, FYEKMQ (reference sequence). The CDR3 region has the DNA TGTGCCAGCAGCTCCGGGACTAGAATCAATGAGCAGTTCTTC. The encoded protein is CASSSGTRINEQFF.

The chain carries TRBV12-3 or TRBV12-4 and TRBJ1-5; D gene uncertain. V was clipped by 5 bases and J by 6 bases, with 5 bases between them. The CDR3 has 11 amino acids. The DNA for the CDR3 is TGTGCCAGCAGTCGCGGTCAGCCCCAGCATTTT. Encoded protein: CASSRGQPQHF.

The J gene is TRBJ1-5, the V gene TRBV14; D is undetermined. Deletions cut 0 bases from V and 7 bases from J, with 19 bases between. Germline V CDR1 and CDR2: SGHDN, FVKESK. The CDR3 extends over 17 amino acids. Here the CDR3 DNA reads TGTGCCAGCAGCCAAGATTGGGAGGCCGGGCGTTCACAGCCCCAGCATTTT. Translating it yields CASSQDWEAGRSQPQHF.

The gene calls are TRBV15 and TRBJ2-5, with TRBD1 as a possible D gene (5 bases). CDR1 and CDR2 (germline): LNHNV, YYDKDF (reference sequence). V lost 0 bases, J lost 4 bases, and 15 bases lay in between. The CDR3 has 16 amino acids. In DNA form, the CDR3 reads TGTGCCACCAGCAGAGATCGATTAAGGGGTGGAGAGACCCAGTACTTC. Its translation: CATSRDRLRGGETQYF.

V and J are TRBV7-8 and TRBJ2-7; 12 positions match TRBD2. Germline assignment: CDR1 SGHVS and CDR2 FQNEAQ. V gave up 5 bases and J gave up 2 bases; unmatched junction bases: 4. The CDR3 consists of 15 residues. The CDR3 here is CASSPPSGRAYEQYF. The CDR3 DNA reads as TGTGCCAGCAGCCCGCCTAGCGGGAGGGCCTACGAGCAGTACTTC.

This clone was seen once. In DNA form, the CDR3 reads TGTGCTAGTGGTTTGATGGACGGGGGGACCGGGGAGCTGTTTTTT. As protein: CASGLMDGGTGELFF. The gene calls are TRBV12-5 and TRBJ2-2, with TRBD2 matching 7 bases. CDR1 LGHNT and CDR2 FRNRAP come from the germline V gene. After removal of 2 bases from V and 5 bases from J, the junction contained 5 bases not matched to a gene. This CDR3 is 15 amino acids long. The variable domain in full, completed from reference TRBV12-5 and TRBJ2-2, reads DARVTQTPRHKVTEMGQEVTMRCQPILGHNTVFWYRQTMMQGLELLAYFRNRAPLDDSGMPKDRFSAEMPDATLATLKIQPSEPRDSAVYFCASGLMDGGTGELFFGEGSRLTVL.

J is TRBJ2-5 and V is TRBV5-1; tentatively, D is TRBD1 (6 bases). Germline loops: CDR1 SGHRS, CDR2 YFSETQ. Trimming removed 7 bases at V and 4 bases at J, with 11 bases between. The CDR3 extends over 12 amino acids. CDR3 residues: CASQGSGETQYF. The DNA for the CDR3 is TGCGCCAGCCAGGGGAGCGGAGAGACCCAGTACTTC.

The chain combines TRBV12-3 or TRBV12-4 with TRBJ1-2, with a weak D call TRBD1 (6 bases). The CDR3 length is 13 residues. V was pared by 4 bases and J by 7 bases, with 13 bases between. The CDR3 DNA reads TGTGCCAGCAGTTCCGGGGGGCCGGGTGGCTACACCTTC. Translating gives CASSSGGPGGYTF.

Notes on this clone: The sample carries other DNA sequences with the same CDR3. This chain uses TRBV5-1 with TRBJ2-7, with TRBD1 identical over 7 bases. V was pared by 2 bases and J by 3 bases, with 8 bases of the junction left unmatched. The CDR3 length is 15 residues. The germline gives CDR1 SGHRS, CDR2 YFSETQ. The CDR3 sequence: CASSLTLGGGYEQYF. CDR3 DNA sequence: TGCGCCAGCAGCTTAACTTTAGGGGGCGGCTACGAGCAGTACTTC.